This TCR beta chain was recorded in a study of T cells in Graves' hyperthyroidism and ophthalmopathy. Between the trimmed V and J ends, which lost 6 bases and 1 base, there was a span of 16 bases. The CDR3 consists of 17 residues. Germline lookup yields CDR1 MNHEY and CDR2 SMNVEV (reference sequence). TCR beta CDR3 regions were amplified from RNA. The TCR CDR3 first-round RT-PCR relied on the HTBI primer set. TCRdb redid the calling of the multiplex PCR reads with MiXCR, one entry per CDR3 protein. Among hundreds of thousands of distinct CDR3 sequences listed, over 15% were seen once. The table lists this clonotype with many counts. Stable Graves' hyperthyroidism denoted no ophthalmopathy progression over 18 months.

The genes are TRBV27 and TRBJ1-6; TRBD1 is a possible D gene (6 bases). The sequencing input was blood. The clonotype originates from a woman under 30 with Graves' hyperthyroidism. The CDR3 reads CASSPRGRGSYNSPLHF. The CDR3 DNA reads TGTGCCAGCAGCCCGCGGGGGCGAGGGTCCTATAATTCACCCCTCCACTTT.